The rows below give T cell receptor beta chains drawn from one sample of a study of CXCR3-negative and CXCR3-positive naive CD8 T cells. With the 5' RACE reads reprocessed, TCRdb shows one record per CDR3 protein and no DNA. The table counts around 88,000 distinct CDR3 sequences; 0.7% to 1% lies in the top ten. The source material was naive CXCR3+ CD8+ T cells from blood. The receptors shown here come from a human donor in good health. Some clones in this sample may be carry-over from other donors' samples. The CDR3 runs from the conserved cysteine through the conserved F or W.

CDR3	V	J
CASSPFPDSSEAFF	TRBV28	TRBJ1-1
CASSLSDRGSSYNEQLF	TRBV12-3/TRBV12-4	TRBJ2-1
CASSSKGDTDSPLHF	TRBV7-9	TRBJ1-6
CASSSRWPAYEQYF	TRBV28	TRBJ2-7
CSVVGTGGSNTEAFF	TRBV29-1	TRBJ1-1
CASSSPVGTQYF	TRBV27	TRBJ2-5
CASSQDLRRSGANVLTF	TRBV4-3	TRBJ2-6
CATSRDQWTGIGETQYF	TRBV15	TRBJ2-5
CASSAIRDSRGEQYF	TRBV28	TRBJ2-7
CASSQDWFMDYEQYF	TRBV4-1	TRBJ2-7
CATSRAQGEAQPQHF	TRBV15	TRBJ1-5
CASSPDRLNTEAFF	TRBV12-3/TRBV12-4	TRBJ1-1
CASSEWTGDEQYF	TRBV25-1	TRBJ2-7
CASRFSSGALNTEAFF	TRBV12-2	TRBJ1-1
CASSWHRGIDEKLFF	TRBV28	TRBJ1-4
CASSPLLSTGGAETQYF	TRBV7-7	TRBJ2-5
CASSYGGPPDEQYF	TRBV5-6	TRBJ2-7
CASSLVGGELFF	TRBV7-9	TRBJ2-2
CASSYLEGTSYGYTF	TRBV6-6	TRBJ1-2
CASSRADNPTGELFF	TRBV5-1	TRBJ2-2
CASSNALNGYNEQFF	TRBV11-2	TRBJ2-1
CASSLAGVGGYSYEQYF	TRBV7-6	TRBJ2-7
CASSSGHFNTEAFF	TRBV3-1	TRBJ1-1
CASSKALRGMTYGYTF	TRBV19	TRBJ1-2
CASSRDREFEAFF	TRBV12-3/TRBV12-4	TRBJ1-1
CASSLLGYEQFF	TRBV5-1	TRBJ2-1
CASSLGNTAPAF	TRBV12-3/TRBV12-4	TRBJ1-5
CASSLAQSNQPQHF	TRBV7-6	TRBJ1-5
CASSYRGIYNEQYF	TRBV28	TRBJ2-7
CASTDGVSGYTF	TRBV25-1	TRBJ1-2
CASSYRTSYEQYF	TRBV7-9	TRBJ2-7
CASSLQGLNTEAFF	TRBV28	TRBJ1-1
CSVTTGQGRNGYTF	TRBV29-1	TRBJ1-2
CASSLYSGRGNEQFF	TRBV6-5	TRBJ2-1
CASSIDSGRGKNIQYF	TRBV19	TRBJ2-4
CSAAGQGVMETQYF	TRBV20-1	TRBJ2-5
CSVLEANTEAFF	TRBV29-1	TRBJ1-1
CASSLYRGATGELFF	TRBV28	TRBJ2-2
CASRTLTGGAYEQYF	TRBV6-1	TRBJ2-7
CASSEGLAAYNEQFF	TRBV2	TRBJ2-1
CASSPDRALLNQETQYF	TRBV18	TRBJ2-5
CASSLGQVDQPQHF	TRBV5-1	TRBJ1-5
CASSLEREGPYEQYF	TRBV28	TRBJ2-7
CASSLDAPGTYNEQFF	TRBV7-8	TRBJ2-1
CASSPPYRWVYEQYF	TRBV28	TRBJ2-7
CASSLPGTPSGYTF	TRBV7-9	TRBJ1-2
CASRRQLQETQYF	TRBV6-2/TRBV6-3	TRBJ2-5
CSAVDRGETQYF	TRBV29-1	TRBJ2-5
CSARVYGTSYEQYF	TRBV20-1	TRBJ2-7
CAMGTGNSNQPQHF	TRBV10-3	TRBJ1-5